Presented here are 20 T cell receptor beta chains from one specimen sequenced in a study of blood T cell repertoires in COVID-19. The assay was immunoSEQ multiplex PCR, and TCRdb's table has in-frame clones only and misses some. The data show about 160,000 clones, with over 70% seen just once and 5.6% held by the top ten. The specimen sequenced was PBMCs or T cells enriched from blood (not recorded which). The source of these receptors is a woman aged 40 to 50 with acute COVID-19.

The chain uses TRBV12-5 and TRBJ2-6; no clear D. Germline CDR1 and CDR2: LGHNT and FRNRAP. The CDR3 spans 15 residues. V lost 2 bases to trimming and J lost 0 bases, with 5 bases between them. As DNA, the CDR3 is TGTGCTAGTGGTTTGTCGAGCTCTGGGGCCAACGTCCTGACTTTC. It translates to CASGLSSSGANVLTF.

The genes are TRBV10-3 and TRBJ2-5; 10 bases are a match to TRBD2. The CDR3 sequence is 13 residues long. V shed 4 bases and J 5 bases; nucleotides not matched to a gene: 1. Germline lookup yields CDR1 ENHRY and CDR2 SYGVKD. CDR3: CAISGGLAETQYF. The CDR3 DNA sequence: TGTGCCATCAGTGGGGGACTAGCGGAGACCCAGTACTTC.

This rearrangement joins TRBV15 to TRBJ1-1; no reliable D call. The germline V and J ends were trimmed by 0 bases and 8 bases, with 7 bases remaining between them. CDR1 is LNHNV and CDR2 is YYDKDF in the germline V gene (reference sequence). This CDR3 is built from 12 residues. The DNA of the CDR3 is TGTGCCACCAGCAGAGAAGCGGGGGAAGCTTTCTTT. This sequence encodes CATSREAGEAFF. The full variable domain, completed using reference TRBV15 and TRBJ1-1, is DAMVIQNPRYQVTQFGKPVTLSCSQTLNHNVMYWYQQKSSQAPKLLFHYYDKDFNNEADTPDNFQSRRPNTSFCFLDIRSPGLGDTAMYLCATSREAGEAFFGQGTRLTVV.

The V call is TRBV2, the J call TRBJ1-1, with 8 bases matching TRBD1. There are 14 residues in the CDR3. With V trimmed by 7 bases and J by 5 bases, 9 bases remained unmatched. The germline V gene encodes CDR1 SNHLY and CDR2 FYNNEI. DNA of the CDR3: TGTGCCAGCAAACCAATCAGGGGGCGAACTGAAGCTTTCTTT. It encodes CASKPIRGRTEAFF.

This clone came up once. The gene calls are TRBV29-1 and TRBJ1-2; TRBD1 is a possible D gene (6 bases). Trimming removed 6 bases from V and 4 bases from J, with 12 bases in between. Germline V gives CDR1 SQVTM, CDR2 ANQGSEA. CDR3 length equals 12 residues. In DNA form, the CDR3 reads TGCAGCGTGTCTACAGGGACCTATGGCTACACCTTC. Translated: CSVSTGTYGYTF.

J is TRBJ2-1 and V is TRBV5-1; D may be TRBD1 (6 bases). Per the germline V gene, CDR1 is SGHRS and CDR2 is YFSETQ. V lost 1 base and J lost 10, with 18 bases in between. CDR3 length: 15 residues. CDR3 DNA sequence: TGCGCCAGCAGCTTGAACCTACTGGGGGCGTGGGAGCAGTTCTTC. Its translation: CASSLNLLGAWEQFF. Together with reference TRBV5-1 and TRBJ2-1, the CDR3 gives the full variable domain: KAGVTQTPRYLIKTRGQQVTLSCSPISGHRSVSWYQQTPGQGLQFLFEYFSETQRNKGNFPGRFSGRQFSNSRSEMNVSTLELGDSALYLCASSLNLLGAWEQFFGPGTRLTVL.

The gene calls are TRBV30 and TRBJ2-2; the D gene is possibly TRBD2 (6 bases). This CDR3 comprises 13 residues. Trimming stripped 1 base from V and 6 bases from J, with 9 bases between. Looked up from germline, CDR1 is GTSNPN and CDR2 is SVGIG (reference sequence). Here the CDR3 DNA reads TGTGCCTGGAGTGCTAGGGAGGCCGGGGAGCTGTTTTTT. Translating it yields CAWSAREAGELFF.

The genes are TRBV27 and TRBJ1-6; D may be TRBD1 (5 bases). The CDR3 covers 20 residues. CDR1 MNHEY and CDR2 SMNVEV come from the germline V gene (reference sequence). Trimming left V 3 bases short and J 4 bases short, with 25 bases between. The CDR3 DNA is TGTGCCAGCAGTTTTCGGGGGGTGGGCATAAAGGGGCTTTATAATTCACCCCTCCACTTT. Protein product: CASSFRGVGIKGLYNSPLHF.

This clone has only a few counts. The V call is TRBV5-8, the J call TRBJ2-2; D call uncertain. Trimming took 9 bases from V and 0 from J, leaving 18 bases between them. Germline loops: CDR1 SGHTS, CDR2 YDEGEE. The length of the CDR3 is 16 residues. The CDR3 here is CATPLTATANTGELFF. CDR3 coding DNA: TGTGCCACCCCCCTCACGGCGACTGCGAACACCGGGGAGCTGTTTTTT.

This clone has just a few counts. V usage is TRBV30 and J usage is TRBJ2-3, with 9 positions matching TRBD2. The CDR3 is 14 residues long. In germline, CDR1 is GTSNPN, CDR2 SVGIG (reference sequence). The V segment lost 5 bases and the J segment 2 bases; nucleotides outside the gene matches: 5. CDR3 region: CAWHSGRYTDTQYF. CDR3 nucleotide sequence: TGTGCCTGGCACAGCGGGAGGTACACAGATACGCAGTATTTT.

Written as DNA, the CDR3 is TGCAGCGTTTCCTCGCGCGGAGACACTGAAGCTTTCTTT. This codes for CSVSSRGDTEAFF. The genes are TRBV29-1 and TRBJ1-1; D remains unclear. Looked up from germline, CDR1 is SQVTM and CDR2 is ANQGSEA. The CDR3 extends over 13 amino acids. Trimming shortened V by 5 bases and J by 3 bases, and 13 bases separated the two germline ends.

The CDR3 here is CASSQGELADTEAFF. For the CDR3, the DNA is TGTGCCAGCAGCCAAGGTGAACTTGCGGACACTGAAGCTTTCTTT. The V call is TRBV4-2, the J call TRBJ1-1, with D hard to call. The CDR3 contains 15 residues. The V and J ends lost 1 base and 3 bases respectively, with 12 bases between them. Germline CDR1 and CDR2: LGHNA and YNFKEQ.

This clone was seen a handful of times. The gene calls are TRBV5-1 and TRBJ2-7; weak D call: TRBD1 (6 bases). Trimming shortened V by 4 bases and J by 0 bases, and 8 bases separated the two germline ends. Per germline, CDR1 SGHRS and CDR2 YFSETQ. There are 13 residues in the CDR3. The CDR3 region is CASSMDSSYEQYF. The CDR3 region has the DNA TGCGCCAGCAGCATGGACAGCTCCTACGAGCAGTACTTC. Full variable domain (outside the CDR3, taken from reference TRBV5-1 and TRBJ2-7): KAGVTQTPRYLIKTRGQQVTLSCSPISGHRSVSWYQQTPGQGLQFLFEYFSETQRNKGNFPGRFSGRQFSNSRSEMNVSTLELGDSALYLCASSMDSSYEQYFGPGTRLTVT.

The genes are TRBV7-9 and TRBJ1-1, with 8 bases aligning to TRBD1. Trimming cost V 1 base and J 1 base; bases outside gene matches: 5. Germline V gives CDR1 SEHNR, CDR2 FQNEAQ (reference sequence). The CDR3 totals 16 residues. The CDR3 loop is CASSLGTGYTNTEAFF. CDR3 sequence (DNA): TGTGCCAGCAGCTTAGGGACAGGGTACACGAACACTGAAGCTTTCTTT.

The chain's CDR3 is CARSFEGTSGSRNGYNEQFF. CDR3 coding DNA: TGTGCCAGAAGCTTCGAAGGGACTAGCGGGAGTAGGAACGGCTACAATGAGCAGTTCTTC. The chain carries TRBV5-3 and TRBJ2-1; 14 positions agree with TRBD2. TRBV5-3 is assigned to the ORF class and has an uncertain function. V dropped 2 bases and J dropped 3; count of bases not matched to a gene: 13. The CDR3 runs 20 residues.

The CDR3 nucleotides read TGTGCCAGCAGTGCAGGGCATAGCAACTATGGCTACACCTTC. Protein sequence: CASSAGHSNYGYTF. The chain has TRBV2 and TRBJ1-2; a possible D gene is TRBD1 (5 bases). Trimming removed 4 bases at V and 2 bases at J, with 11 bases between. Germline CDR1 SNHLY, CDR2 FYNNEI. This CDR3 is 14 amino acids long. Full variable domain (missing parts from reference TRBV2 and TRBJ1-2): EPEVTQTPSHQVTQMGQEVILRCVPISNHLYFYWYRQILGQKVEFLVSFYNNEISEKSEIFDDQFSVERPDGSNFTLKIRSTKLEDSAMYFCASSAGHSNYGYTFGSGTRLTVV.

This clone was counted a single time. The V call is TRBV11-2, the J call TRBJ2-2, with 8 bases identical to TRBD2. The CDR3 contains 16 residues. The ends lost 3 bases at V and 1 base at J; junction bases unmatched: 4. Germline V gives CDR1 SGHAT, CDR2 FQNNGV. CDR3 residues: CASSLPGGENTGELFF. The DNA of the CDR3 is TGTGCCAGCAGCTTGCCGGGAGGGGAGAACACCGGGGAGCTGTTTTTT.

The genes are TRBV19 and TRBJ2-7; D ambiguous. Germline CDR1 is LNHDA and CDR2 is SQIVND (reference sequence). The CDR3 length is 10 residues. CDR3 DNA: TGTGCCATTAGTCTGAGCGAGCAGTACGTC. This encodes CAISLSEQYV.

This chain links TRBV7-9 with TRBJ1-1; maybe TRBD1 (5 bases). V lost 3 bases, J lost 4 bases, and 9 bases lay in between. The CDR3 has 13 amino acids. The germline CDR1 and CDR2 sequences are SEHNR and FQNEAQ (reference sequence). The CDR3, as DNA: TGTGCCAGCAGCTTTAGGGGTTCCACTGAAGCTTTCTTT. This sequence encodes CASSFRGSTEAFF.

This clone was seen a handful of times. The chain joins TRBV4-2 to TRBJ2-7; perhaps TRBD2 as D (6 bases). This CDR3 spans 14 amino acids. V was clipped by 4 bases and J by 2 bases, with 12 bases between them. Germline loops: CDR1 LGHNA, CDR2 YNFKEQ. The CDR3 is CASSLSGLAYEQYF. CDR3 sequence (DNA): TGTGCCAGCAGCCTGAGCGGGCTCGCCTACGAGCAGTACTTC.